The 7 T cell receptor beta chains in this list originate from one sample, sequenced in a study of neurological immune-mediated disorders. MiXCR, run by TCRdb on the 5' RACE reads, gives a single entry per CDR3 protein. Of about 33,000 distinct CDR3 sequences in the sample, less than 1.6% were seen once. The sample taken for sequencing was PBMCs. The receptors shown here come from a woman aged 25 to 45 with multiple sclerosis.

This clonotype was counted ten times or more. This sequence joins TRBV20-1 and TRBJ2-7; TRBD1 aligns across 10 bases. The CDR3 consists of 15 residues. Germline-derived CDR1 and CDR2 are DFQATT and SNEGSKA (reference sequence). J was trimmed by 0 bases and V by 5 bases; bases with no gene match: 7. CDR3 nucleotides: TGCAGTGCTTTGACGGGACAGGGGCTCTCCTACGAGCAGTACTTC. This gives the protein CSALTGQGLSYEQYF.

This clonotype was counted at least ten times. This chain joins TRBV29-1 and TRBJ1-2; TRBD1 matches 7 bases. Trimming removed 4 bases from V and 5 bases from J; junction bases left unmatched: 10. Germline CDR1 is SQVTM and CDR2 is ANQGSEA. The CDR3 totals 14 residues. CDR3 nucleotide sequence: TGCAGCGTTGGCTACCGGGACAGCTCGTATGGCTACACCTTC. Translated, it gives CSVGYRDSSYGYTF.

This clonotype was found many times. J is TRBJ2-7 and V is TRBV20-1, with 7 bases lining up with TRBD2. V dropped 0 bases and J dropped 5; count of bases not matched to a gene: 7. This CDR3 region has 14 residues. Looked up from germline, CDR1 is DFQATT and CDR2 is SNEGSKA (reference sequence). CDR3 bases: TGCAGTGCTAGAGATCTGGCTAGCGGCCACGAGCAGTACTTC. This codes for CSARDLASGHEQYF.

There are a few counts of this clonotype. This chain uses TRBV4-3 with TRBJ1-2, with D tentatively TRBD1 (6 bases). Germline V gene sequence: CDR1 LGHNA, CDR2 YSLEER. CDR3 length: 16 residues. V dropped 1 base and J dropped 8 bases, with 20 bases sitting between them. CDR3 amino acids: CASSQGRGAGAGGYTF. CDR3 nucleotides: TGCGCCAGCAGCCAAGGACGGGGGGCAGGGGCCGGCGGCTACACCTTC.

This clonotype appeared many times. V is TRBV7-6 and J is TRBJ2-7; TRBD1 matches 9 bases. This CDR3 comprises 17 residues. Per the germline V gene, CDR1 is SGHVS and CDR2 is FNYEAQ. V lost 1 base and J lost 2; bases outside the gene matches: 9. CDR3 amino acids: CASSLEVSGTGTYEQYF. CDR3 sequence (DNA): TGTGCCAGCAGCTTAGAGGTGTCAGGGACAGGGACCTACGAGCAGTACTTC.

The CDR3 sequence: CSADLVGGPYEQYF. The CDR3 nucleotides are TGCAGTGCTGACCTAGTGGGAGGGCCCTACGAGCAGTACTTC. J is TRBJ2-7 and V is TRBV20-1, with 7 bases matching TRBD2. Germline-derived CDR1 and CDR2 are DFQATT and SNEGSKA (reference sequence). The CDR3 extends over 14 amino acids. With 5 bases clipped from V and 2 bases from J, the junction kept 9 bases outside the gene matches.

A few counts support this clonotype. A read error may be the cause here, since a much bigger clone is one base away. Given the absence of the conserved phenylalanine or tryptophan at the CDR3 end, a read error is likely. The chain has TRBV11-2 and TRBJ2-3, with D tentatively TRBD1 (5 bases). With 2 bases removed from V and 5 bases from J, the gap between germline ends came to 14 bases. The CDR3 is 15 amino acids. Per the germline V gene, CDR1 is SGHAT and CDR2 is FQNNGV. CDR3 coding DNA: TGTGCCAGCAGCTTAAACGTTCAGGGAAGAGATACGCAGTATTGT. Its translation: CASSLNVQGRDTQYC.